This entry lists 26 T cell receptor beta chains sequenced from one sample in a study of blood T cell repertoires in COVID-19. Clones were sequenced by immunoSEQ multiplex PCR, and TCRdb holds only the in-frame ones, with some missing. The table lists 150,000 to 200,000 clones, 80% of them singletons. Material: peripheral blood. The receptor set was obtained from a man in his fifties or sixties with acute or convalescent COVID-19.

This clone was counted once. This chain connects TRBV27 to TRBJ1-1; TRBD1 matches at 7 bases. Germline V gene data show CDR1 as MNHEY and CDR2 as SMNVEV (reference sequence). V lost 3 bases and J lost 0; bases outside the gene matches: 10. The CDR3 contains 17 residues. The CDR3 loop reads CASSLGSGTALNTEAFF. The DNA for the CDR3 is TGTGCCAGCAGTTTGGGGTCCGGGACAGCCTTGAACACTGAAGCTTTCTTT.

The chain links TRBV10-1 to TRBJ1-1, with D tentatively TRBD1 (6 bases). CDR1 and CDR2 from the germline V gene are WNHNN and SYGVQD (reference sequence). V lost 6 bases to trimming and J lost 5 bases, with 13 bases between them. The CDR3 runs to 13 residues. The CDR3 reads CASSHNRVTEAFF. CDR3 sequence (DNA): TGCGCCAGCAGCCATAACAGGGTTACTGAAGCTTTCTTT.

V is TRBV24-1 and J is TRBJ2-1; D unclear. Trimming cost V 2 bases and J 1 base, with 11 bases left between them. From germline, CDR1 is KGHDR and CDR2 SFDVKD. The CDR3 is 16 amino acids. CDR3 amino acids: CATSDSLANSYNEQFF. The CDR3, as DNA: TGTGCCACCAGTGATTCTCTCGCGAATTCCTACAATGAGCAGTTCTTC.

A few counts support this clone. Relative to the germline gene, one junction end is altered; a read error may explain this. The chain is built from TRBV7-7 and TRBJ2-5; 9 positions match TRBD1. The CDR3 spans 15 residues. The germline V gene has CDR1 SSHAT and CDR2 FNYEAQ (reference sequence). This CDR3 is CASSETGGNIGTQYF. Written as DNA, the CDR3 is TGTGCTAGCAGTGAAACAGGGGGCAATATCGGGACCCAGTACTTC.

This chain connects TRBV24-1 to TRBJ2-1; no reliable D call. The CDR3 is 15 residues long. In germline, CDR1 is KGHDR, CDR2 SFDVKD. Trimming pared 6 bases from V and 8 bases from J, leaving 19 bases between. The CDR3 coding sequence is TGTGCCACCAGTTTCGTGGGCGCGTCATCTGATGAGCAGTTCTTC. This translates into CATSFVGASSDEQFF.

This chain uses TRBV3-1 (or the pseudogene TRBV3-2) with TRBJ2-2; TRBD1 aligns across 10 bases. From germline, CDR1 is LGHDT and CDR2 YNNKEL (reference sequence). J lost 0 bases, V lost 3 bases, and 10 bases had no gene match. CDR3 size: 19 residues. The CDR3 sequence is CASSHLGSTGGANTGELFF. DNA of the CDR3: TGTGCCAGCAGCCATCTTGGATCGACAGGGGGCGCGAACACCGGGGAGCTGTTTTTT.

CDR3 loop: CASSFGQGRSSYEQYF. DNA for the CDR3: TGTGCCAGCAGCTTCGGACAGGGGAGAAGCTCCTACGAGCAGTACTTC. The genes are TRBV5-6 and TRBJ2-7, with TRBD1 identical over 9 bases. From germline, CDR1 is SGHDT and CDR2 YYEEEE. Losses at the gene ends were 2 bases for V and 0 bases for J; bases not matched to a gene: 6. The CDR3 consists of 16 residues. The complete variable domain, with remaining parts taken from reference TRBV5-6 and TRBJ2-7, reads DAGVTQSPTHLIKTRGQQVTLRCSPKSGHDTVSWYQQALGQGPQFIFQYYEEEERQRGNFPDRFSGHQFPNYSSELNVNALLLGDSALYLCASSFGQGRSSYEQYFGPGTRLTVT.

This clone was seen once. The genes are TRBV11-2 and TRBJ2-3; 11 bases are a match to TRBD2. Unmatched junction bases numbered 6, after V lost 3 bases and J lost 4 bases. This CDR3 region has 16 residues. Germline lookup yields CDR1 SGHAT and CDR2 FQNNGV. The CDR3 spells CASSLIPLAGADTQYF. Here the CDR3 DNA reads TGTGCCAGCAGCTTGATACCACTAGCGGGAGCAGATACGCAGTATTTT. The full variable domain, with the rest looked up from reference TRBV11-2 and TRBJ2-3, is EAGVAQSPRYKIIEKRQSVAFWCNPISGHATLYWYQQILGQGPKLLIQFQNNGVVDDSQLPKDRFSAERLKGVDSTLKIQPAKLEDSAVYLCASSLIPLAGADTQYFGPGTRLTVL.

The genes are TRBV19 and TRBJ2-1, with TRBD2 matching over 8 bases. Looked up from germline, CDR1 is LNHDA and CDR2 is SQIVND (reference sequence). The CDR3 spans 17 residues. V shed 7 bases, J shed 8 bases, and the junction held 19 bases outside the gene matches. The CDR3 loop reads CASTFQLGGGSFHEQFF. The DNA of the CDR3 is TGTGCCAGTACTTTTCAACTCGGGGGGGGCTCCTTCCATGAGCAGTTCTTC.

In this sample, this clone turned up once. The CDR3 nucleotides read TGTGCCACCAGTGACCACCGGACAGGGACTAATGAAAAACTGTTTTTT. Protein product: CATSDHRTGTNEKLFF. V usage is TRBV24-1 and J usage is TRBJ1-4, with 8 positions matching TRBD1. From germline, CDR1 is KGHDR and CDR2 SFDVKD. The CDR3 is 16 amino acids. With V trimmed by 4 bases and J by 2 bases, 5 bases remained unmatched.

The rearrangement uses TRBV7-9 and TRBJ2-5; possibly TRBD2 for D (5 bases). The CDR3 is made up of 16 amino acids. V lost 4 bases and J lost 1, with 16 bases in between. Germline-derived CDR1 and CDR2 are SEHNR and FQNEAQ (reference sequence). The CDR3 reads CASSSINTRRQETQYF. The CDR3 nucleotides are TGTGCCAGCAGCTCCATTAATACTAGACGCCAAGAGACCCAGTACTTC.

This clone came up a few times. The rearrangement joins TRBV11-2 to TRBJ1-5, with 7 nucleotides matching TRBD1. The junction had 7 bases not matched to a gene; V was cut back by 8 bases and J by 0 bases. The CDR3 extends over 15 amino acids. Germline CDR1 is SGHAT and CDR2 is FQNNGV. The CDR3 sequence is CASAKGAGSNQPQHF. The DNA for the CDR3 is TGTGCCAGCGCCAAGGGGGCGGGTAGCAATCAGCCCCAGCATTTT.

The CDR3 here is CASSLAVGRANYEQYF. In DNA, the CDR3 is TGCGCCAGCAGCTTGGCGGTCGGGAGGGCTAACTACGAGCAGTACTTC. The chain recombines TRBV5-1 with TRBJ2-7; 8 bases line up with TRBD2. Germline-derived CDR1 and CDR2 are SGHRS and YFSETQ. J was trimmed by 3 bases and V by 0 bases; bases with no gene match: 8. The CDR3 consists of 16 residues.

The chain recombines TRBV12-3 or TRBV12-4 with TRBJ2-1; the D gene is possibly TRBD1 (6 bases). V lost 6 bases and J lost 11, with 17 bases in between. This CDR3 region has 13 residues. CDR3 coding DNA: TGTGCCAGCAGAAGATTCGGACAGATGAAGCAGTTCTTC. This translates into CASRRFGQMKQFF.

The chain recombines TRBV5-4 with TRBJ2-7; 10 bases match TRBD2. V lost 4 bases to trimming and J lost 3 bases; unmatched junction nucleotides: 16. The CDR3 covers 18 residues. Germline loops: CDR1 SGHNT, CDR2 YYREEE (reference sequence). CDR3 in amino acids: CASSQGRGSGGYVYEQYF. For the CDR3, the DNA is TGTGCCAGCAGCCAGGGGAGGGGTAGCGGGGGGTATGTCTACGAGCAGTACTTC.

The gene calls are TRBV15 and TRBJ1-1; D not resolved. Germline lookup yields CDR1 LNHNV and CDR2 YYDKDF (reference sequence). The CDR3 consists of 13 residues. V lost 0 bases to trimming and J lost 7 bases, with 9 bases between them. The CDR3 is CATSRDLPDEAFF. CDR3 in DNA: TGTGCCACCAGCAGAGATCTCCCAGATGAAGCTTTCTTT. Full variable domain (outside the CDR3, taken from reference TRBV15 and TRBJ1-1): DAMVIQNPRYQVTQFGKPVTLSCSQTLNHNVMYWYQQKSSQAPKLLFHYYDKDFNNEADTPDNFQSRRPNTSFCFLDIRSPGLGDTAMYLCATSRDLPDEAFFGQGTRLTVV.

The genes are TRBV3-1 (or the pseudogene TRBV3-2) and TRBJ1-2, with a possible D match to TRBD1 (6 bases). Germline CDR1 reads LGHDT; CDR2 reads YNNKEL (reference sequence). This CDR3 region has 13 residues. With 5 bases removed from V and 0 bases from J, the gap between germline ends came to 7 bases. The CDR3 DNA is TGTGCCAGCAGCGAGGGGGCTAACTATGGCTACACCTTC. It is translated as CASSEGANYGYTF.

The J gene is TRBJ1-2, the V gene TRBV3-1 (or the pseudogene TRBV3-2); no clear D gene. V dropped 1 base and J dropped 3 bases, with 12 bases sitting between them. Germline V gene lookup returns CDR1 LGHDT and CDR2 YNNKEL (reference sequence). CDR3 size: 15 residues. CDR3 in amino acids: CASSQGRIGDYGYTF. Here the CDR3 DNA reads TGTGCCAGCAGCCAAGGAAGGATAGGAGACTATGGCTACACCTTC.

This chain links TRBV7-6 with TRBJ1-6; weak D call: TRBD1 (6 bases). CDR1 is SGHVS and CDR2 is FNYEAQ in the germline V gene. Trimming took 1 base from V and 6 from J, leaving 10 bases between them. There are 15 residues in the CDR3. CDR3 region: CASSLGDNLNSPLHF. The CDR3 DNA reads TGTGCCAGCAGCTTAGGGGACAACCTTAATTCACCCCTCCACTTT. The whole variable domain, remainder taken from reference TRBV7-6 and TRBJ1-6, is GAGVSQSPRYKVTKRGQDVALRCDPISGHVSLYWYRQALGQGPEFLTYFNYEAQQDKSGLPNDRFSAERPEGSISTLTIQRTEQRDSAMYRCASSLGDNLNSPLHFGNGTRLTVT.

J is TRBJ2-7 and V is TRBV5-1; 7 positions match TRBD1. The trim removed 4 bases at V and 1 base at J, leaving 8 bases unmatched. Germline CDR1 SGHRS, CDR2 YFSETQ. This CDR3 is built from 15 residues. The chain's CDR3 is CASSDRDSWSYEQYF. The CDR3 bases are TGCGCCAGCAGCGACCGGGACAGCTGGTCCTACGAGCAGTACTTC.

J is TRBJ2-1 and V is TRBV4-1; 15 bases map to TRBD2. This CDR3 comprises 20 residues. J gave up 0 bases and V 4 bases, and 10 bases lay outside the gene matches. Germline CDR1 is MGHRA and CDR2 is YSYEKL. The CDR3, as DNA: TGCGCCAGCAGCCGCTTGGGACTAGCGGGAGGCATAAGCTCCTACAATGAGCAGTTCTTC. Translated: CASSRLGLAGGISSYNEQFF.

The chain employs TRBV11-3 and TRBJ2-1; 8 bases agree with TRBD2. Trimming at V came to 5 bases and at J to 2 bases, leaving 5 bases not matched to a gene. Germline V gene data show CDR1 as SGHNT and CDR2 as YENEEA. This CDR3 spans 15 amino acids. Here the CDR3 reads CASSPSGSAYNEQFF. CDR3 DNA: TGTGCCAGCAGCCCCAGCGGGAGTGCCTACAATGAGCAGTTCTTC.

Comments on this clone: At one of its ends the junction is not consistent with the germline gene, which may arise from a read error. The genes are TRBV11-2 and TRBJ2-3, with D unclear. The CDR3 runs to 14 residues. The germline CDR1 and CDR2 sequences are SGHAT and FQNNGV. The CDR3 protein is CASSFDGRRAGWDF. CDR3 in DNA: TGTGCCAGCAGCTTTGATGGTAGGCGAGCAGGCTGGGATTTT.

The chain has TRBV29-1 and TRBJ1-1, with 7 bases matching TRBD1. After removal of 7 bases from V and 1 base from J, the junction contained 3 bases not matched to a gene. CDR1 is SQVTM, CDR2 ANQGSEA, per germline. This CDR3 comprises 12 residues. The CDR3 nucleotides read TGCAGCGCCGGACAGGCGAACACTGAAGCTTTCTTT. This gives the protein CSAGQANTEAFF.

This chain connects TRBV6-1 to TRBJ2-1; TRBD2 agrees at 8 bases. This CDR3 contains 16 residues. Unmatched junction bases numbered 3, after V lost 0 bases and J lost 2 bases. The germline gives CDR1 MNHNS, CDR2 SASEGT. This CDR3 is CASSEASLAAYNEQFF. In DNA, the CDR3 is TGTGCCAGCAGTGAAGCATCACTAGCGGCCTACAATGAGCAGTTCTTC.

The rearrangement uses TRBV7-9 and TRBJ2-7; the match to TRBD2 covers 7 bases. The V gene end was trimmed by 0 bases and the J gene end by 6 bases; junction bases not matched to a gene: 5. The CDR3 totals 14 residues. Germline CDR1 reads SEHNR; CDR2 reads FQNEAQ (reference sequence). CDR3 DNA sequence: TGTGCCAGCAGCTTAGCCTCGGGAGGTCTCGAGCAGTACTTC. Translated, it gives CASSLASGGLEQYF.